The rows below give T cell receptor beta chains drawn from one sample of a study of OX40 agonist ivuxolimab in advanced cancers. Only in-frame clones appear in the TCRdb table, and some are missing; sequencing was by immunoSEQ multiplex PCR. In the table there are around 55,000 clones, roughly 86% of which are singletons. The sample in question was CD4+ or CD8+ T cells sorted from blood, obtained in a trial of the OX40 agonist ivuxolimab. These receptors originate from an adult with an advanced solid tumor such as melanoma, head and neck, liver or kidney cancer. The CDR3 runs from the conserved cysteine through the conserved F or W. The D gene is left open where the match is weak. Where a row states a size, it is once, few, many or the class of an expanded clone; other rows omit it.

>.|TRBV6-5|TRBJ1-1|.
CASITQGNTEAFF
TGTGCCAGCATAACACAGGGGAACACTGAAGCTTTCTTT
>.|TRBV27|TRBJ2-7|TRBD1
CASSFQQGARVQYF
TGTGCCAGCAGTTTTCAACAGGGGGCGCGCGTGCAGTACTTC
>.|TRBV18|TRBJ1-1|.
CASSPVPEGEKNTEAFF
TGTGCCAGCTCACCCGTCCCGGAGGGGGAAAAGAACACTGAAGCTTTCTTT
>once|TRBV6-6|TRBJ1-2|TRBD1
CASSYTGGVNYGYTF
TGTGCCAGCAGCTATACAGGGGGCGTTAACTATGGCTACACCTTC
>.|TRBV7-9|TRBJ1-4|TRBD1
CASAVGRGQGREKLFF
TGTGCCAGCGCAGTGGGGCGGGGACAGGGTCGTGAAAAACTGTTTTTT
>.|TRBV19|TRBJ2-7|TRBD1
CASSGQVASYEQYF
TGTGCCAGTAGTGGACAGGTTGCCTCCTACGAGCAGTACTTC
>.|TRBV4-1|TRBJ2-2|TRBD2
CASSRWERETGELFF
TGCGCCAGCAGCCGCTGGGAGCGGGAGACCGGGGAGCTGTTTTTT
>.|TRBV6-1|TRBJ2-7|.
CASSEAWGAPYEQYF
TGTGCCAGCAGTGAAGCATGGGGGGCTCCATACGAGCAGTACTTC
>.|TRBV6-5|TRBJ2-7|.
CASRKRDDEQYF
TGTGCCAGCAGAAAAAGAGACGACGAGCAATACTTC
>.|TRBV2|TRBJ2-7|TRBD2
CASSEGAGGAAYEQYF
TGTGCCAGCAGTGAAGGAGCGGGAGGGGCGGCCTACGAGCAGTACTTC